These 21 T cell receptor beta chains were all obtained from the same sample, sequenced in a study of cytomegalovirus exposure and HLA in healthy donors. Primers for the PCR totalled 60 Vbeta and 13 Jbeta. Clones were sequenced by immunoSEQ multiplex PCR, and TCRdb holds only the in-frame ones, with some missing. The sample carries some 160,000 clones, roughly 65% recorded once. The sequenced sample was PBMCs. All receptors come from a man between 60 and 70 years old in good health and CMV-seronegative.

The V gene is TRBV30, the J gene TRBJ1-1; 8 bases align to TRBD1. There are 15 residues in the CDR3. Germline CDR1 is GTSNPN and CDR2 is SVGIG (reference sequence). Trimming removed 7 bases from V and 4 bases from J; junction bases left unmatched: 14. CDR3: CASDTGGISTTEAFF. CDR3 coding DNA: TGTGCCTCGGATACAGGGGGAATTTCGACCACTGAAGCTTTCTTT. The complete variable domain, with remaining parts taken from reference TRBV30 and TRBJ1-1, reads SQTIHQWPATLVQPVGSPLSLECTVEGTSNPNLYWYRQAAGRGLQLLFYSVGIGQISSEVPQNLSASRPQDRQFILSSKKLLLSDSGFYLCASDTGGISTTEAFFGQGTRLTVV.

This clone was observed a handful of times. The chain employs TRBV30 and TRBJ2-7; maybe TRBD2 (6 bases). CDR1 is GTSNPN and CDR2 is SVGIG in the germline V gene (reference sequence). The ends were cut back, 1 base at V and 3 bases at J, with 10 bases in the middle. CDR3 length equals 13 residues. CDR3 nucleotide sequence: TGTGCCTGGAGTGGCGGGAACTTCTACGAGCAGTACTTC. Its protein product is CAWSGGNFYEQYF.

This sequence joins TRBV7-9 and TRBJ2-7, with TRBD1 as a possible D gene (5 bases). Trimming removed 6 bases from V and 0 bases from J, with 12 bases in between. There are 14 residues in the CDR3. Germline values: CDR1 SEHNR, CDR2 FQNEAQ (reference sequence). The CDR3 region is CASRRQPSSYEQYF. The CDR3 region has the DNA TGTGCCAGCAGGAGACAGCCCAGCTCCTACGAGCAGTACTTC.

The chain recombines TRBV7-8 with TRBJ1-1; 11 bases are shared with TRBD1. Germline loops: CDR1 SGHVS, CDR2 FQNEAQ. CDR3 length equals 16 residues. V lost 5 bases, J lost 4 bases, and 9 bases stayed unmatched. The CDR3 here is CASSASDRGRGTEAFF. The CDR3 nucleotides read TGTGCCAGCAGCGCCTCGGACAGGGGGCGAGGCACTGAAGCTTTCTTT.

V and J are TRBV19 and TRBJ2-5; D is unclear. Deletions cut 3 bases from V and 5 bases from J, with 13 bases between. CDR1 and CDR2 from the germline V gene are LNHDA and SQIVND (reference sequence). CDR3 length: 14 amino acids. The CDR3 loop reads CASSIAANGETQYF. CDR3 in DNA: TGTGCCAGTAGTATTGCAGCGAACGGGGAGACCCAGTACTTC. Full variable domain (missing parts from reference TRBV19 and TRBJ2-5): DGGITQSPKYLFRKEGQNVTLSCEQNLNHDAMYWYRQDPGQGLRLIYYSQIVNDFQKGDIAEGYSVSREKKESFPLTVTSAQKNPTAFYLCASSIAANGETQYFGPGTRLLVL.

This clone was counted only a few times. In nucleotides, the CDR3 is TGTGCCAGCAGCAAAGGGTTTTTACAGGTTAATTCACCCCTCCACTTT. Amino acid sequence: CASSKGFLQVNSPLHF. V and J are TRBV21-1 and TRBJ1-6; TRBD1, the table's D call, lacks a check against the DNA. TRBV21-1 is a listed pseudogene. This CDR3 comprises 16 residues.

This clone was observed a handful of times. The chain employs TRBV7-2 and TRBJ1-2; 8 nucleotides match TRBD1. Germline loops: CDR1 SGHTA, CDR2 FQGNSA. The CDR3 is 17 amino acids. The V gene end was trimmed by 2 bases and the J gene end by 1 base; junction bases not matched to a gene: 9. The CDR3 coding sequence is TGTGCCAGCAGCTTAAGGGACAGGAGTCGCTATAACTATGGCTACACCTTC. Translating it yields CASSLRDRSRYNYGYTF.

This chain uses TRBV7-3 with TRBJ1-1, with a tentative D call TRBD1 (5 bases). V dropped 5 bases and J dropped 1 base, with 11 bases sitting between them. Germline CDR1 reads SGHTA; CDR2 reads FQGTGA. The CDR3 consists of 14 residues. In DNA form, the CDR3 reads TGTGCCAGCAGCACCGCCGGGGGGAACACTGAAGCTTTCTTT. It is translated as CASSTAGGNTEAFF.

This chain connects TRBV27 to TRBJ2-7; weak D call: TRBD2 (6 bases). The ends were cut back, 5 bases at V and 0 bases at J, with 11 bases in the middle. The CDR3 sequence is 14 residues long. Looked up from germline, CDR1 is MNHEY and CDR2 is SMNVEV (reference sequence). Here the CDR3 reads CASSAQRVSYEQYF. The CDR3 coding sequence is TGTGCCAGCAGTGCCCAGCGGGTCTCCTACGAGCAGTACTTC.

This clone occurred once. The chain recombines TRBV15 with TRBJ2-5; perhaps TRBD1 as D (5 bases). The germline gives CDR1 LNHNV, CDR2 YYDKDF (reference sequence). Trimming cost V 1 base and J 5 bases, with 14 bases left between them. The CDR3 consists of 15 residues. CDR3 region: CATSRAVVGVETQYF. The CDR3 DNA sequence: TGTGCCACCAGCAGAGCCGTGGTAGGGGTTGAGACCCAGTACTTC.

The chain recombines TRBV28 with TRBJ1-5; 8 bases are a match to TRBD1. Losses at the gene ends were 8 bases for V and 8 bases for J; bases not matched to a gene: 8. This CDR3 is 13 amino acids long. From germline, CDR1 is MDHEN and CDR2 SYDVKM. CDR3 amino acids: CASADRGREPQHF. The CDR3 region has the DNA TGTGCCAGCGCCGACAGGGGTCGTGAGCCCCAGCATTTT.

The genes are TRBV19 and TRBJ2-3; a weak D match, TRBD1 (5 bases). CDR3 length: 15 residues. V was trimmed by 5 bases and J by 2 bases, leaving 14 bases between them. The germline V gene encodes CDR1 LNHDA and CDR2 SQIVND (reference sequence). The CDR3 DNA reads TGTGCCAGTAGTCAGGGCCCCGCGAACACAGATACGCAGTATTTT. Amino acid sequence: CASSQGPANTDTQYF.

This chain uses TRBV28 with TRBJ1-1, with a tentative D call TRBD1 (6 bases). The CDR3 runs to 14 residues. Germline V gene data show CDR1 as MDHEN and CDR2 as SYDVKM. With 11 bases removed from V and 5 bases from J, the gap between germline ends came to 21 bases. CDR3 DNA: TGTGCCTGCCGACCTGGGGGGGCGTGGACTGAAGCTTTCTTT. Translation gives CACRPGGAWTEAFF.

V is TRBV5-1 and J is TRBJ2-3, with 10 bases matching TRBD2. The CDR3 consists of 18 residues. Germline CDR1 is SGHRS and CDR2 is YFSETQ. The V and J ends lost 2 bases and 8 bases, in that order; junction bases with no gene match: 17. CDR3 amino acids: CASSLLQSSGRATGTQYF. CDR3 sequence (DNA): TGCGCCAGCAGCTTACTACAATCCAGCGGGAGGGCCACCGGTACGCAGTATTTT.

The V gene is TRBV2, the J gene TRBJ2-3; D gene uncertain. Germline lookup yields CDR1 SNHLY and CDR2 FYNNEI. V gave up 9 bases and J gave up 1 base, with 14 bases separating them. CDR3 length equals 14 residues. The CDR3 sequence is CASAPSSGTDTQYF. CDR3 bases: TGTGCCAGTGCCCCCTCGAGTGGCACAGATACGCAGTATTTT.

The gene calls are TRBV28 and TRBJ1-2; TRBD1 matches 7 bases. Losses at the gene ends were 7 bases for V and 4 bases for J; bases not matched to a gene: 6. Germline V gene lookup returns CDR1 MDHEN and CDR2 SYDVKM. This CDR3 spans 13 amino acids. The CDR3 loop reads CASKTTGSYGYTF. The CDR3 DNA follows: TGTGCCAGCAAAACGACAGGGAGCTATGGCTACACCTTC.

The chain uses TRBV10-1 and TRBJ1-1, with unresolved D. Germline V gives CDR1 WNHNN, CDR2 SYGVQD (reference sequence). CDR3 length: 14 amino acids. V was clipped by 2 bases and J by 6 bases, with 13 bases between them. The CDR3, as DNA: TGCGCCAGCAGTGAGAGTGGCGGTTTCGCTGAAGCTTTCTTT. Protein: CASSESGGFAEAFF.

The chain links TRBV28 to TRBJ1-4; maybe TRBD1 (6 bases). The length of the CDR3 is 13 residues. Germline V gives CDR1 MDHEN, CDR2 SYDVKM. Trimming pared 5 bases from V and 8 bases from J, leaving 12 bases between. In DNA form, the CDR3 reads TGTGCCAGCAGTATGGGGGCGCGGGAAAAACTGTTTTTT. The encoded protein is CASSMGAREKLFF.

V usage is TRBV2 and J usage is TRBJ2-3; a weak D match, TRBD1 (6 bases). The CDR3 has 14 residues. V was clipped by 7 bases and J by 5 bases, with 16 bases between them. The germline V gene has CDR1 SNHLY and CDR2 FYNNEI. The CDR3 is CASTWGLVEDTQYF. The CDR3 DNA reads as TGTGCCAGCACCTGGGGGCTAGTGGAAGATACGCAGTATTTT.

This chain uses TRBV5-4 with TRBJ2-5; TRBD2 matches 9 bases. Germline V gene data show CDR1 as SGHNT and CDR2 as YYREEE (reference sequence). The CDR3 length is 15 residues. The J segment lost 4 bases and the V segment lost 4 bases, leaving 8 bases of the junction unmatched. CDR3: CASSTYAGGRETQYF. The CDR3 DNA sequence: TGTGCCAGCAGCACGTACGCGGGAGGGCGAGAGACCCAGTACTTC.

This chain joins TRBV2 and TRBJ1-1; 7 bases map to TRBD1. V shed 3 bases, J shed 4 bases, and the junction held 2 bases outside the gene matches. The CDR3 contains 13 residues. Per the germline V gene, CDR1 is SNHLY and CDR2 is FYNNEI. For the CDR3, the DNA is TGTGCCAGCAGTGACGACAGGGCCACTGAAGCTTTCTTT. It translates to CASSDDRATEAFF.